These 13 T cell receptor beta chains were sequenced from one sample in a study of T cell changes during pregnancy in multiple sclerosis. Here immunoSEQ multiplex PCR was the method, and the copy in TCRdb shows in-frame clones only, minus some. The sample consists of approximately 30,000 clones, roughly 90% of them appearing once. Sequences were derived from CD8+ T cells from peripheral blood mononuclear cells, sampled in the second trimester of pregnancy. These receptor sequences come from a female donor with multiple sclerosis, enrolled in a pregnancy study.

This chain uses TRBV6-1 with TRBJ2-3, with 10 nucleotides matching TRBD1. CDR3 length equals 15 residues. Germline V gene lookup returns CDR1 MNHNS and CDR2 SASEGT. The V gene end was trimmed by 5 bases and the J gene end by 4 bases; junction bases not matched to a gene: 6. DNA for the CDR3: TGTGCCAGCAGTAGGACAGGGGGTAGTGCAGATACGCAGTATTTT. It codes for CASSRTGGSADTQYF.

The chain carries TRBV9 and TRBJ1-2; D gene uncertain. V was trimmed by 7 bases and J by 0 bases, leaving 19 bases between them. The V gene's germline CDR1 is SGDLS and CDR2 YYNGEE. CDR3 size: 16 residues. The CDR3 protein is CASAARGSAANYGYTF. Here the CDR3 DNA reads TGTGCCAGCGCAGCGAGAGGGTCGGCAGCTAACTATGGCTACACCTTC.

The CDR3 DNA reads as TGTGCCAGCAGTTACTCGGAGGGAGGCTATGGCTACACCTTC. Translating it yields CASSYSEGGYGYTF. V gene TRBV6-5 combines with J gene TRBJ1-2; D not certain. CDR1 and CDR2 (germline): MNHEY, SVGAGI. The CDR3 totals 14 residues. With 0 bases removed from V and 4 bases from J, the gap between germline ends came to 9 bases.

The chain recombines TRBV19 with TRBJ2-5; D possibly corresponds to TRBD2 (5 bases). Germline CDR1 reads LNHDA; CDR2 reads SQIVND (reference sequence). The CDR3 has 13 residues. V gave up 3 bases and J gave up 3 bases, with 8 bases separating them. The CDR3 sequence: CASSMDFEETQYF. The CDR3 nucleotides read TGTGCCAGTAGTATGGACTTTGAAGAGACCCAGTACTTC.

The chain combines TRBV5-1 with TRBJ1-2; tentative D call: TRBD1 (6 bases). Per the germline V gene, CDR1 is SGHRS and CDR2 is YFSETQ. This CDR3 is built from 15 residues. Trimming removed 0 bases from V and 4 bases from J, with 13 bases in between. The CDR3 region has the DNA TGCGCCAGCAGCTTGGACTGGGACACGGTCTATGGCTACACCTTC. Its protein product is CASSLDWDTVYGYTF.

This clone was counted once. The rearrangement links TRBV6-1 to TRBJ2-3, with 10 nucleotides matching TRBD2. V shed 1 base and J 0 bases; nucleotides not matched to a gene: 1. There are 16 residues in the CDR3. The V gene's germline CDR1 is MNHNS and CDR2 SASEGT. Here the CDR3 DNA reads TGTGCCAGCAGTGAAGGAGCGGGGGGGAGCACAGATACGCAGTATTTT. Translating it yields CASSEGAGGSTDTQYF.

The V gene is TRBV2, the J gene TRBJ1-5; TRBD1 aligns across 7 bases. Losses at the gene ends were 8 bases for V and 7 bases for J; bases not matched to a gene: 8. Per germline, CDR1 SNHLY and CDR2 FYNNEI. The CDR3 is 13 residues long. The CDR3 region is CASSTHRGQPQHF. The CDR3 DNA reads as TGTGCCAGCTCGACCCACAGGGGACAGCCCCAGCATTTT.

This sequence joins TRBV7-9 and TRBJ1-1; D might be TRBD1 (5 bases). Trimming left V 7 bases short and J 1 base short, with 22 bases between. The CDR3 totals 17 residues. Germline CDR1 and CDR2: SEHNR and FQNEAQ (reference sequence). The DNA for the CDR3 is TGTGCCAGCAACTCCCCTGGGGGGACCTCCAAGAACACTGAAGCTTTCTTT. It translates to CASNSPGGTSKNTEAFF.

The chain is built from TRBV7-2 and TRBJ1-4; maybe TRBD1 (5 bases). Germline loops: CDR1 SGHTA, CDR2 FQGNSA. The CDR3 is made up of 19 amino acids. Trimming pared 1 base from V and 0 bases from J, leaving 18 bases between. CDR3 amino acids: CASSLVAAGGVATNEKLFF. In DNA, the CDR3 is TGTGCCAGCAGCTTAGTGGCTGCGGGGGGGGTTGCAACTAATGAAAAACTGTTTTTT.

This clone was found a few times. The chain's CDR3 is CASSSQHTEAFF. CDR3 sequence (DNA): TGTGCCAGCAGCTCACAGCACACTGAAGCTTTCTTT. This chain joins TRBV13 and TRBJ1-1; D gene uncertain. Deletions cut 4 bases from V and 3 bases from J, with 6 bases between. The CDR3 sequence is 12 residues long. Germline CDR1 and CDR2: PRHDT and FYEKMQ (reference sequence).

This rearrangement joins TRBV9 to TRBJ2-3; 9 bases are shared with TRBD1. Per the germline V gene, CDR1 is SGDLS and CDR2 is YYNGEE. V shed 3 bases and J 6 bases; nucleotides not matched to a gene: 8. This CDR3 comprises 15 residues. CDR3 bases: TGTGCCAGCAGCGGGAAACAGGGGGCGGCGGATACGCAGTATTTT. Its protein is CASSGKQGAADTQYF. Using reference TRBV9 and TRBJ2-3 for the parts outside the CDR3, the full variable domain is DSGVTQTPKHLITATGQRVTLRCSPRSGDLSVYWYQQSLDQGLQFLIQYYNGEERAKGNILERFSAQQFPDLHSELNLSSLELGDSALYFCASSGKQGAADTQYFGPGTRLTVL.

This chain joins TRBV5-6 and TRBJ1-2; perhaps TRBD1 as D (5 bases). The CDR3 length is 14 residues. The ends were cut back, 0 bases at V and 2 bases at J, with 8 bases in the middle. Germline V gene sequence: CDR1 SGHDT, CDR2 YYEEEE. The CDR3 spells CASSLVDTNYGYTF. The DNA of the CDR3 is TGTGCCAGCAGCTTGGTGGACACCAACTATGGCTACACCTTC. Based on the CDR3 plus reference TRBV5-6 and TRBJ1-2, the full variable domain is DAGVTQSPTHLIKTRGQQVTLRCSPKSGHDTVSWYQQALGQGPQFIFQYYEEEERQRGNFPDRFSGHQFPNYSSELNVNALLLGDSALYLCASSLVDTNYGYTFGSGTRLTVV.

V is TRBV25-1 and J is TRBJ2-1; D gene ambiguous. CDR1 is MGHDK, CDR2 SYGVNS, per germline. The CDR3 is made up of 11 amino acids. The CDR3 loop reads CATGEEYEQFF. As DNA, the CDR3 is TGTGCGACCGGAGAGGAGTATGAGCAGTTCTTC.